The 27 T cell receptor beta chains below were found in one sample sequenced in a study of blood T cell repertoires in COVID-19. This table comes from immunoSEQ multiplex PCR, and its TCRdb copy is limited to in-frame clones, with some not included. The sample holds 200,000 or so clones, 75% to 90% seen once. The sequenced sample consisted of peripheral blood. These TCRs come from a man aged 70 or older with active or convalescent COVID-19.

The CDR3 is CASSRDLQETQYF. CDR3 coding DNA: TGTGCCAGCAGCCGGGACTTGCAAGAGACCCAGTACTTC. The chain has TRBV5-6 and TRBJ2-5, with D possibly being TRBD2 (6 bases). The germline gives CDR1 SGHDT, CDR2 YYEEEE. The CDR3 contains 13 residues. The ends were cut back, 4 bases at V and 2 bases at J, with 9 bases in the middle.

The count of this clone is one. The sample contains more than one DNA sequence encoding this CDR3. The gene calls are TRBV19 and TRBJ1-5; the match to TRBD1 covers 8 bases. This CDR3 spans 16 amino acids. The trim removed 3 bases at V and 0 bases at J, leaving 4 bases unmatched. Germline assignment: CDR1 LNHDA and CDR2 SQIVND (reference sequence). For the CDR3, the DNA is TGTGCCAGTAGTATCCCCACAGGGGGTAGCAATCAGCCCCAGCATTTT. Amino acids: CASSIPTGGSNQPQHF.

The chain joins TRBV7-2 to TRBJ2-1; D is undetermined. Germline-derived CDR1 and CDR2 are SGHTA and FQGNSA. The CDR3 is made up of 15 amino acids. The V gene lost 5 bases and the J gene lost 0 bases, with 11 bases spanning the gap. Here the CDR3 reads CASSPFVSSYNEQFF. CDR3 sequence (DNA): TGTGCCAGCAGCCCGTTTGTTAGCTCCTACAATGAGCAGTTCTTC.

This sequence joins TRBV28 and TRBJ1-6; weak D call: TRBD1 (6 bases). This CDR3 spans 14 amino acids. Germline V CDR1 and CDR2: MDHEN, SYDVKM. The germline V and J ends were trimmed by 10 bases and 7 bases, with 17 bases remaining between them. In nucleotides, the CDR3 is TGTGCCACCCCAGGGGACCTGAGAAATTCACCCCTCCACTTT. Amino acid sequence: CATPGDLRNSPLHF.

The rearrangement uses TRBV10-3 and TRBJ1-2, with TRBD1 matching over 7 bases. V shed 7 bases and J 7 bases; nucleotides not matched to a gene: 3. CDR3 size: 11 residues. Germline values: CDR1 ENHRY, CDR2 SYGVKD. The CDR3 is CAINRGVGYTF. In DNA, the CDR3 is TGTGCCATCAACAGGGGAGTTGGCTACACCTTC.

The V gene is TRBV5-5, the J gene TRBJ1-1, with D hard to call. This CDR3 is built from 15 residues. From germline, CDR1 is SGHKS and CDR2 YYEKEE (reference sequence). Trimming took 4 bases from V and 0 from J, leaving 13 bases between them. The CDR3 sequence is CASSLTVTMNTEAFF. CDR3 coding DNA: TGTGCCAGCAGCCTGACTGTTACCATGAACACTGAAGCTTTCTTT.

The V call is TRBV30, the J call TRBJ1-1; possible D gene TRBD1, 5 bases. This CDR3 is built from 14 residues. Germline V gives CDR1 GTSNPN, CDR2 SVGIG (reference sequence). Trimming shortened V by 3 bases and J by 1 base, and 12 bases separated the two germline ends. The CDR3 loop reads CAWRPGLWNTEAFF. CDR3 nucleotide sequence: TGTGCCTGGAGACCGGGACTCTGGAACACTGAAGCTTTCTTT.

V is TRBV11-2 and J is TRBJ2-4, with D possibly being TRBD1 (6 bases). V lost 0 bases, J lost 6 bases, and 15 bases lay in between. There are 16 residues in the CDR3. Per the germline V gene, CDR1 is SGHAT and CDR2 is FQNNGV. The DNA of the CDR3 is TGTGCCAGCAGCTTAGAAATCGGGACATGGGGAAACATTCAGTACTTC. Translated, it gives CASSLEIGTWGNIQYF.

The chain joins TRBV5-4 to TRBJ2-5; D perhaps matches TRBD1 (6 bases). The germline V and J ends were trimmed by 2 bases and 2 bases, with 13 bases remaining between them. CDR1 SGHNT and CDR2 YYREEE come from the germline V gene (reference sequence). There are 15 residues in the CDR3. The CDR3: CASSFATGIQETQYF. The DNA for the CDR3 is TGTGCCAGCAGCTTCGCGACAGGAATACAAGAGACCCAGTACTTC.

Only one count was recorded for this clone. The CDR3 DNA reads as TGTGCCAGCAGCTTGAGGGCGGGGGGGCCTTTGGGCCAGACCCAGTACTTC. It translates to CASSLRAGGPLGQTQYF. The chain carries TRBV5-5 and TRBJ2-5, with TRBD2 matching 9 bases. The CDR3 contains 17 residues. Germline CDR1 is SGHKS and CDR2 is YYEKEE (reference sequence). V gave up 1 base and J gave up 6 bases; unmatched junction bases: 13.

The J gene is TRBJ1-4, the V gene TRBV15; no clear D gene. CDR1 LNHNV and CDR2 YYDKDF come from the germline V gene (reference sequence). The V and J ends lost 1 base and 0 bases respectively, with 9 bases between them. The CDR3 runs to 16 residues. The CDR3 DNA follows: TGTGCCACCAGCAGAGCCGCGGTGGCAACTAATGAAAAACTGTTTTTT. Amino acid sequence: CATSRAAVATNEKLFF.

This clone has just a few counts. The CDR3 is CASRSRQGGNQPQHF. Written as DNA, the CDR3 is TGTGCCAGTAGGTCCCGACAGGGGGGAAATCAGCCCCAGCATTTT. This chain uses TRBV19 with TRBJ1-5, with 9 bases lining up with TRBD1. This CDR3 is built from 15 residues. J gave up 4 bases and V 6 bases, and 7 bases lay outside the gene matches. The germline V gene has CDR1 LNHDA and CDR2 SQIVND (reference sequence).

V usage is TRBV28 and J usage is TRBJ1-1; D perhaps matches TRBD1 (6 bases). Trimming pared 6 bases from V and 3 bases from J, leaving 14 bases between. Germline loops: CDR1 MDHEN, CDR2 SYDVKM. The CDR3 extends over 14 amino acids. The CDR3 loop is CASSEQGVDTEAFF. CDR3 in DNA: TGTGCCAGCAGCGAACAGGGTGTCGACACTGAAGCTTTCTTT.

The chain joins TRBV19 to TRBJ2-3; a possible D gene is TRBD2 (5 bases). V was clipped by 3 bases and J by 6 bases, with 13 bases between them. CDR3 size: 14 residues. Germline V gives CDR1 LNHDA, CDR2 SQIVND (reference sequence). The CDR3 nucleotides read TGTGCCAGTAGTATGAGAGGGATAGCGGATACGCAGTATTTT. Translated: CASSMRGIADTQYF.

This chain connects TRBV6-5 to TRBJ1-4; 9 bases are a match to TRBD1. The trim removed 0 bases at V and 10 bases at J, leaving 6 bases unmatched. CDR3 length: 15 amino acids. CDR1 MNHEY and CDR2 SVGAGI come from the germline V gene. CDR3 coding DNA: TGTGCCAGCAGTTACTCCGGACAGGGGCCGCGAAAACTGTTTTTT. This sequence encodes CASSYSGQGPRKLFF.

V and J are TRBV18 and TRBJ2-7; a possible D gene is TRBD1 (6 bases). V lost 0 bases and J lost 2, with 11 bases in between. The germline gives CDR1 KGHSH, CDR2 LQKENI. This CDR3 comprises 15 residues. The CDR3 DNA reads TGTGCCAGCTCACCACCGGGACAATGGGCCTACGAGCAGTACTTC. It encodes CASSPPGQWAYEQYF.

V is TRBV23-1 and J is TRBJ2-1; D is possibly TRBD2 (6 bases). TRBV23-1 is treated as an ORF (open reading frame) with a function not yet certain. Between the trimmed V and J ends, which lost 4 bases and 8 bases, there was a span of 9 bases. The CDR3 consists of 12 residues. The CDR3 reads CASSLEGHEQFF. CDR3 coding DNA: TGCGCCAGCAGTCTGGAGGGCCATGAGCAGTTCTTC.

This clone is a singleton in its sample. The J gene is TRBJ2-3, the V gene TRBV7-9; TRBD2 matches 9 bases. CDR3 length: 15 amino acids. The ends lost 8 bases at V and 5 bases at J; junction bases unmatched: 11. Germline assignment: CDR1 SEHNR and CDR2 FQNEAQ (reference sequence). The CDR3 sequence is CASGPGSGSLDTQYF. The CDR3 bases are TGTGCCAGCGGGCCGGGTAGCGGGAGTTTAGATACGCAGTATTTT.

CDR3 amino acids: CAWSYSYEQYF. The DNA of the CDR3 is TGTGCCTGGAGCTATTCCTACGAGCAGTACTTC. The V and J genes are TRBV30 and TRBJ2-7, with D unresolved. Germline CDR1 and CDR2: GTSNPN and SVGIG (reference sequence). Deletions cut 3 bases from V and 1 base from J, with 4 bases between. The CDR3 is 11 residues long.

The V gene is TRBV18, the J gene TRBJ2-5; D gene uncertain. V lost 3 bases and J lost 2, with 10 bases in between. CDR1 and CDR2 from the germline V gene are KGHSH and LQKENI. This CDR3 has 14 amino acids. The CDR3 DNA reads TGTGCCAGCTCACCTACAGTCAGACAAGAGACCCAGTACTTC. It specifies CASSPTVRQETQYF.

The genes are TRBV11-2 and TRBJ2-7; perhaps TRBD2 as D (6 bases). The germline V gene has CDR1 SGHAT and CDR2 FQNNGV. The V end was cut by 2 bases, the J end by 7 bases, with 9 bases between. CDR3 size: 12 residues. The CDR3 protein is CASSLNRGEQYF. In DNA, the CDR3 is TGTGCCAGCAGCTTAAACCGGGGGGAGCAGTACTTC.

The chain has TRBV5-5 and TRBJ1-5; D remains ambiguous. The CDR3 is 15 residues long. The V end was cut by 1 base, the J end by 11 bases, with 19 bases between. Germline V gene lookup returns CDR1 SGHKS and CDR2 YYEKEE (reference sequence). CDR3 in DNA: TGTGCCAGCAGCTTGTTGGGAGGGTGGGTGTTTTCCCAGCATTTT. Translated, it gives CASSLLGGWVFSQHF.

V and J are TRBV9 and TRBJ2-2, with TRBD2 as a possible D gene (5 bases). There are 14 residues in the CDR3. The V gene's germline CDR1 is SGDLS and CDR2 YYNGEE. Trimming pared 1 base from V and 4 bases from J, leaving 8 bases between. CDR3 nucleotides: TGTGCCAGCAGCGTACGGGGATCCACCGGGGAGCTGTTTTTT. This codes for CASSVRGSTGELFF.

Many counts were recorded for this clone. The chain couples TRBV28 to TRBJ2-7; tentative D call: TRBD2 (5 bases). Trimming stripped 4 bases from V and 1 base from J, with 14 bases between. The CDR3 runs to 15 residues. Germline CDR1 is MDHEN and CDR2 is SYDVKM. The CDR3 is CASSSGGQPSYEQYF. For the CDR3, the DNA is TGTGCCAGCAGTTCGGGCGGGCAGCCTTCCTACGAGCAGTACTTC.

The chain carries TRBV28 and TRBJ1-1, with D possibly being TRBD1 (6 bases). Between the trimmed V and J ends, which lost 6 bases and 1 base, there was a span of 12 bases. Germline CDR1 MDHEN, CDR2 SYDVKM. This CDR3 spans 14 amino acids. CDR3 bases: TGTGCCAGCAGGCGGATGGGGGCGAACACTGAAGCTTTCTTT. Translated: CASRRMGANTEAFF.

The genes are TRBV5-6 and TRBJ1-1; D possibly corresponds to TRBD1 (6 bases). The germline V gene has CDR1 SGHDT and CDR2 YYEEEE. V lost 0 bases, J lost 4 bases, and 7 bases lay in between. The CDR3 length is 13 residues. The CDR3 is CASSLGQVTEAFF. The CDR3 DNA sequence: TGTGCCAGCAGCTTGGGACAGGTCACTGAAGCTTTCTTT.

This clone was observed once. The chain employs TRBV30 and TRBJ2-1, with D perhaps TRBD2 (5 bases). CDR1 and CDR2 from the germline V gene are GTSNPN and SVGIG (reference sequence). V lost 1 base and J 9 bases, leaving 7 bases between the germline ends. The CDR3 covers 11 residues. The CDR3 DNA reads TGTGCCTGGAGTGGTCTAGCTGAGCAGTTCTTC. Amino acids: CAWSGLAEQFF.